The 31 T cell receptor beta chains below come from one sample, sequenced in a study of blood T cell repertoires in COVID-19. Libraries were prepared by immunoSEQ multiplex PCR; TCRdb keeps only in-frame clonotypes and omits some of them. The sample includes tens of thousands of clones, around 91% seen only once; the top ten take approximately 8%. What was sequenced was peripheral blood. These receptors came from a human donor in a cohort sampled during active COVID-19.

This sequence joins TRBV12-3 or TRBV12-4 and TRBJ2-7, with unresolved D. V shed 7 bases and J shed 13 bases, with 17 bases lying between them. This CDR3 comprises 11 residues. The CDR3 DNA sequence: TGTGCCAGCAAAATGGGTCAGGCTTCCTACTTC. Translated, it gives CASKMGQASYF.

This clone was observed once. V usage is TRBV11-2 and J usage is TRBJ2-7; D unclear. The CDR3 loop spans 13 amino acids. CDR1 and CDR2 (germline): SGHAT, FQNNGV. The V end was cut by 1 base, the J end by 3 bases, with 7 bases between. The CDR3 DNA sequence: TGTGCCAGCAGCTTAGGGGCGTTCTACGAGCAGTACTTC. Amino acids: CASSLGAFYEQYF.

The chain links TRBV11-2 to TRBJ2-7, with 7 bases aligning to TRBD1. Germline loops: CDR1 SGHAT, CDR2 FQNNGV. Unmatched junction bases numbered 15, after V lost 1 base and J lost 3 bases. This CDR3 is 18 amino acids long. CDR3: CASSLASSGTEIFYEQYF. CDR3 coding DNA: TGTGCCAGCAGCTTAGCCTCATCCGGGACAGAGATCTTCTACGAGCAGTACTTC.

For the CDR3, the DNA is TGTGCCAGTAGTATAGACGGGGGAGGGCAGCCCCAGCATTTT. Its protein product is CASSIDGGGQPQHF. The chain carries TRBV19 and TRBJ1-5; D might be TRBD1 (5 bases). The length of the CDR3 is 14 residues. Germline assignment: CDR1 LNHDA and CDR2 SQIVND (reference sequence). V lost 0 bases and J lost 7, with 10 bases in between.

The rearrangement links TRBV19 to TRBJ2-7; no clear D. The V and J ends lost 5 bases and 0 bases respectively, with 8 bases between them. Germline lookup yields CDR1 LNHDA and CDR2 SQIVND (reference sequence). The CDR3 covers 13 residues. CDR3 coding DNA: TGTGCCAGTAGTCACAGCCCCTCCTACGAGCAGTACTTC. It yields the protein CASSHSPSYEQYF.

This clone was recorded once. The CDR3 DNA reads TGTGCCAGCAGGACAGGGAATTATTATAACACTGAAGCTTTCTTT. Amino acid sequence: CASRTGNYYNTEAFF. This chain links TRBV11-2 with TRBJ1-1; 7 nucleotides line up with TRBD1. Germline V gene data show CDR1 as SGHAT and CDR2 as FQNNGV. Trimming cost V 6 bases and J 2 bases; bases outside gene matches: 9. The CDR3 covers 15 residues.

V and J are TRBV27 and TRBJ1-2, with D perhaps matching TRBD1 (5 bases). Per germline, CDR1 MNHEY and CDR2 SMNVEV (reference sequence). The V end was cut by 4 bases, the J end by 4 bases, with 13 bases between. CDR3 length equals 14 residues. DNA for the CDR3: TGTGCCAGCAGTTCGCAGGGCTCTAGCTATGGCTACACCTTC. Translating gives CASSSQGSSYGYTF.

The CDR3 protein is CASSVEGGKLFF. The CDR3 coding sequence is TGTGCCAGCAGCGTAGAAGGGGGAAAACTGTTTTTT. The V call is TRBV9, the J call TRBJ1-4; D is perhaps TRBD1 (6 bases). The CDR3 extends over 12 amino acids. The V gene's germline CDR1 is SGDLS and CDR2 YYNGEE. The germline V and J ends were trimmed by 0 bases and 10 bases, with 7 bases remaining between them.

The gene calls are TRBV27 and TRBJ1-1, with TRBD1 matching over 7 bases. The germline gives CDR1 MNHEY, CDR2 SMNVEV (reference sequence). J lost 3 bases, V lost 5 bases, and 6 bases had no gene match. The CDR3 consists of 14 residues. For the CDR3, the DNA is TGTGCCAGCAGTCTCACAGGGGAGGACACTGAAGCTTTCTTT. This translates into CASSLTGEDTEAFF.

V gene TRBV13 combines with J gene TRBJ2-7, with D maybe TRBD1 (6 bases). The germline V and J ends were trimmed by 0 bases and 0 bases, with 9 bases remaining between them. CDR3 length: 15 amino acids. Germline CDR1 PRHDT, CDR2 FYEKMQ (reference sequence). The CDR3 region is CASSLGGQSSYEQYF. The CDR3 DNA reads as TGTGCCAGCAGCTTAGGCGGACAGAGCTCCTACGAGCAGTACTTC.

The chain couples TRBV5-4 to TRBJ2-7; possible D gene TRBD2, 6 bases. CDR1 and CDR2 (germline): SGHNT, YYREEE (reference sequence). The CDR3 has 16 amino acids. V dropped 4 bases and J dropped 5 bases, with 22 bases sitting between them. Written as DNA, the CDR3 is TGTGCCAGCAGCCTGACCCCAGGGACTCTTTACGACGAGCAGTACTTC. Its translation: CASSLTPGTLYDEQYF.

The V gene is TRBV5-6, the J gene TRBJ2-7, with 15 bases that match TRBD2. The V gene's germline CDR1 is SGHDT and CDR2 YYEEEE. The CDR3 is made up of 15 amino acids. V gave up 4 bases and J gave up 7 bases; unmatched junction bases: 6. In nucleotides, the CDR3 is TGTGCCAGCAGCCCCGGACTAGCGGGGGGGCAGGAGCAGTACTTC. This sequence encodes CASSPGLAGGQEQYF.

The rearrangement joins TRBV9 to TRBJ2-7, with 7 bases lining up with TRBD1. J gave up 4 bases and V 4 bases, and 11 bases lay outside the gene matches. Germline V gene sequence: CDR1 SGDLS, CDR2 YYNGEE. The CDR3 is made up of 15 amino acids. Here the CDR3 reads CASSQGGRGGYEQYF. CDR3 DNA sequence: TGTGCCAGCAGCCAAGGGGGCAGGGGTGGGTACGAGCAGTACTTC.

This chain joins TRBV19 and TRBJ1-2, with D uncertain. Per germline, CDR1 LNHDA and CDR2 SQIVND (reference sequence). The V and J ends lost 2 bases and 4 bases respectively, with 14 bases between them. The CDR3 length is 15 residues. The CDR3, as DNA: TGTGCCAGTAGTATACGGGCCGAGGGAAGCTATGGCTACACCTTC. Its translation is CASSIRAEGSYGYTF.

The chain is built from TRBV11-2 and TRBJ1-6; weak D call: TRBD1 (5 bases). Germline CDR1 reads SGHAT; CDR2 reads FQNNGV. Trimming pared 4 bases from V and 0 bases from J, leaving 10 bases between. The CDR3 has 16 amino acids. CDR3 region: CASSSLQGSYNSPLHF. DNA of the CDR3: TGTGCCAGCAGCTCGTTGCAGGGCTCCTATAATTCACCCCTCCACTTT. Variable domain in full (rest from reference TRBV11-2 and TRBJ1-6): EAGVAQSPRYKIIEKRQSVAFWCNPISGHATLYWYQQILGQGPKLLIQFQNNGVVDDSQLPKDRFSAERLKGVDSTLKIQPAKLEDSAVYLCASSSLQGSYNSPLHFGNGTRLTVT.

The gene calls are TRBV5-1 and TRBJ2-7, with 7 bases matching TRBD1. This CDR3 has 14 amino acids. Germline values: CDR1 SGHRS, CDR2 YFSETQ. Trimming took 0 bases from V and 6 from J; bases not matched to a gene: 6. The CDR3 reads CASSLAGGNSEQYF. The CDR3 bases are TGCGCCAGCAGCTTGGCAGGGGGAAACAGCGAGCAGTACTTC.

This clone was counted once. The chain couples TRBV4-1 to TRBJ2-1; 9 positions agree with TRBD2. Losses at the gene ends were 4 bases for V and 13 bases for J; bases not matched to a gene: 8. Per the germline V gene, CDR1 is MGHRA and CDR2 is YSYEKL. CDR3 length: 13 residues. CDR3 nucleotide sequence: TGCGCCAGCAGCCCTACTAGCGGGCCCTTCCAGTTCTTC. The encoded protein is CASSPTSGPFQFF.

This chain uses TRBV6-2 or TRBV6-3 with TRBJ1-5; weak D call: TRBD1 (5 bases). The germline V gene has CDR1 MNHEY and CDR2 SVGEGT. The CDR3 spans 14 residues. The V end was cut by 4 bases, the J end by 4 bases, with 11 bases between. CDR3 amino acids: CASSFDSPNQPQHF. CDR3 in DNA: TGTGCCAGCAGTTTCGACAGTCCTAATCAGCCCCAGCATTTT.

V and J are TRBV4-3 and TRBJ2-7; 11 positions agree with TRBD2. CDR3 size: 14 residues. J gave up 3 bases and V 4 bases, and 2 bases lay outside the gene matches. The germline V gene encodes CDR1 LGHNA and CDR2 YSLEER. The DNA of the CDR3 is TGCGCCAGCAGCCCGACTAGCGGGGACTACGAGCAGTACTTC. Its translation: CASSPTSGDYEQYF.

The chain recombines TRBV3-1 (or the pseudogene TRBV3-2) with TRBJ2-7, with D hard to call. CDR1 LGHDT and CDR2 YNNKEL come from the germline V gene (reference sequence). The CDR3 has 12 amino acids. V was cut by 4 bases and J by 2 bases, with 6 bases left in between. CDR3 nucleotides: TGTGCCAGCAGCCTTCGGGCCTACGAGCAGTACTTC. Translated: CASSLRAYEQYF.

The rearrangement joins TRBV6-6 to TRBJ1-6; D possibly corresponds to TRBD1 (6 bases). Germline V lookup: CDR1 MNHNY, CDR2 SVGAGI (reference sequence). The V gene lost 2 bases and the J gene lost 7 bases, with 9 bases spanning the gap. There are 14 residues in the CDR3. The CDR3 bases are TGTGCCAGCAGTTACGGGGGCGGGAATTCACCCCTCCACTTT. Translating gives CASSYGGGNSPLHF.

This chain connects TRBV27 to TRBJ2-1; TRBD2 might be the D (6 bases). Germline CDR1 and CDR2: MNHEY and SMNVEV (reference sequence). V was trimmed by 0 bases and J by 6 bases, leaving 12 bases between them. There are 15 residues in the CDR3. The CDR3: CASSLSLGGINEQFF. The CDR3 DNA reads TGTGCCAGCAGTTTATCGCTTGGAGGGATCAATGAGCAGTTCTTC.

The rearrangement links TRBV27 to TRBJ1-5; D not certain. The CDR3 has 14 residues. V was clipped by 6 bases and J by 0 bases, with 9 bases between them. Germline assignment: CDR1 MNHEY and CDR2 SMNVEV (reference sequence). The chain's CDR3 is CASSSSYSNQPQHF. As DNA, the CDR3 is TGTGCCAGCAGCTCCAGTTATAGCAATCAGCCCCAGCATTTT.

CDR3 nucleotide sequence: TGTGCCTGGAGTCCAGGAGGGACTGGAAACACCATATATTTT. It specifies CAWSPGGTGNTIYF. V and J are TRBV30 and TRBJ1-3; D is unclear. The CDR3 length is 14 residues. Germline loops: CDR1 GTSNPN, CDR2 SVGIG (reference sequence). The V and J ends lost 2 bases and 2 bases respectively, with 10 bases between them. Together with reference TRBV30 and TRBJ1-3, the CDR3 gives the full variable domain: SQTIHQWPATLVQPVGSPLSLECTVEGTSNPNLYWYRQAAGRGLQLLFYSVGIGQISSEVPQNLSASRPQDRQFILSSKKLLLSDSGFYLCAWSPGGTGNTIYFGEGSWLTVV.

The CDR3 here is CASSQPSGTGGTLNTEAFF. CDR3 sequence (DNA): TGTGCCAGCTCCCAACCCTCCGGGACAGGGGGTACTCTTAACACTGAAGCTTTCTTT. The chain links TRBV18 to TRBJ1-1, with 11 bases aligning to TRBD1. The germline gives CDR1 KGHSH, CDR2 LQKENI. This CDR3 is 19 amino acids long. The J segment lost 2 bases and the V segment lost 6 bases, leaving 17 bases of the junction unmatched. Complete variable domain (other parts from reference TRBV18 and TRBJ1-1): NAGVMQNPRHLVRRRGQEARLRCSPMKGHSHVYWYRQLPEEGLKFMVYLQKENIIDESGMPKERFSAEFPKEGPSILRIQQVVRGDSAAYFCASSQPSGTGGTLNTEAFFGQGTRLTVV.

The CDR3 region is CASTLPILPTGTNEKLFF. The CDR3 coding sequence is TGTGCCAGCACCTTACCCATATTACCGACAGGAACAAATGAAAAACTGTTTTTT. The genes are TRBV2 and TRBJ1-4, with a tentative D call TRBD1 (6 bases). Germline V lookup: CDR1 SNHLY, CDR2 FYNNEI. This CDR3 is built from 18 residues. V was shortened by 7 bases and J by 5 bases, with 26 bases between the two germline ends.

This clone was seen a single time. The chain uses TRBV30 and TRBJ1-2; 7 positions agree with TRBD1. The CDR3 is 15 residues long. Trimming at V came to 2 bases and at J to 4 bases, leaving 10 bases not matched to a gene. Per the germline V gene, CDR1 is GTSNPN and CDR2 is SVGIG (reference sequence). The CDR3 DNA reads as TGTGCCTGGAGTAGGCGGACAGGCCTAAGCTATGGCTACACCTTC. Protein: CAWSRRTGLSYGYTF.

The J gene is TRBJ2-3, the V gene TRBV11-2; TRBD2 agrees at 10 bases. In germline, CDR1 is SGHAT, CDR2 FQNNGV. The CDR3 is 15 amino acids. Trimming took 3 bases from V and 4 from J; bases not matched to a gene: 4. The CDR3 region is CASSFQRGGPDTQYF. The CDR3 DNA sequence: TGTGCCAGCAGCTTCCAGCGGGGGGGCCCAGATACGCAGTATTTT.

The chain has TRBV5-6 and TRBJ1-2; D is unresolved. The CDR3 length is 15 residues. Trimming took 0 bases from V and 1 from J, leaving 10 bases between them. Germline V gene data show CDR1 as SGHDT and CDR2 as YYEEEE. The CDR3, as DNA: TGTGCCAGCAGCTTGGACAGTTTCCTTAACTATGGCTACACCTTC. This sequence encodes CASSLDSFLNYGYTF.

Points on this clone: This specimen includes other DNA sequences encoding the same CDR3. The chain employs TRBV4-2 and TRBJ1-1; 7 nucleotides line up with TRBD1. The ends lost 0 bases at V and 7 bases at J; junction bases unmatched: 2. This CDR3 has 13 residues. Germline V gene sequence: CDR1 LGHNA, CDR2 YNFKEQ. CDR3 nucleotides: TGTGCCAGCAGCCAAGATAGACAGGGTGAAGCTTTCTTT. It translates to CASSQDRQGEAFF.

The V call is TRBV5-4, the J call TRBJ2-7; D is unclear. The V and J ends lost 3 bases and 0 bases respectively, with 13 bases between them. CDR3 length: 15 residues. Per the germline V gene, CDR1 is SGHNT and CDR2 is YYREEE (reference sequence). The CDR3 coding sequence is TGTGCCAGCAGCTCTAGATATGACGGCTCCTACGAGCAGTACTTC. The encoded protein is CASSSRYDGSYEQYF.